These 8 T cell receptor beta chains came from one sample sequenced in a study of T cell repertoires in cytomegalovirus infection. TCRdb recomputed calls from the reads with MiXCR, one row per CDR3 protein. The sample shows fewer than 1,000,000 distinct CDR3 sequences, more than 25% of them seen only once. Their antigen targets remain unknown. The sequenced sample was cultured CD8+ T cells from PBMCs, obtained from culture after CMV antigen stimulation. The receptors here all came from a human donor in good health (CMV status not recorded). Some clones in this sample may be carry-over from other donors' samples.

The V call is TRBV20-1, the J call TRBJ2-1, with 12 bases lining up with TRBD1. J lost 6 bases, V lost 7 bases, and 4 bases had no gene match. CDR3 length: 13 residues. CDR1 is DFQATT, CDR2 SNEGSKA, per germline (reference sequence). CDR3 nucleotides: TGCAGTGAGGGGACAGGGGGCCTCAATGAGCAGTTCTTC. It specifies CSEGTGGLNEQFF.

V and J are TRBV15 and TRBJ2-1; 9 bases fit TRBD2. Germline CDR1 LNHNV, CDR2 YYDKDF (reference sequence). Trimming at V came to 4 bases and at J to 8 bases, leaving 9 bases not matched to a gene. The CDR3 contains 15 residues. The CDR3 loop is CATSTSGGPFHEQFF. The CDR3 nucleotides are TGTGCCACCAGCACCAGCGGGGGGCCCTTCCATGAGCAGTTCTTC.

This clonotype showed up just once. The chain is built from TRBV4-1 and TRBJ1-5; tentative D call: TRBD1 (6 bases). This CDR3 has 15 amino acids. V shed 3 bases and J shed 5 bases, with 14 bases lying between them. From germline, CDR1 is MGHRA and CDR2 YSYEKL. The DNA for the CDR3 is TGCGCCAGCAGCCAGGGTGGGGGGCACGATCAGCCCCAGCATTTT. The encoded protein is CASSQGGGHDQPQHF.

This clonotype has at least ten counts. The rearrangement joins TRBV7-9 to TRBJ1-1; TRBD1 matches at 8 bases. V gave up 5 bases and J gave up 0 bases; unmatched junction bases: 11. CDR1 SEHNR and CDR2 FQNEAQ come from the germline V gene (reference sequence). This CDR3 region has 17 residues. Written as DNA, the CDR3 is TGTGCCAGCAGCACCGACGATCGGACAGGGTTGAACACTGAAGCTTTCTTT. Residues: CASSTDDRTGLNTEAFF.

On this clonotype itself: A much larger clone differs by one base, so this may be a read error. The chain has TRBV6-9 and TRBJ1-5, with D tentatively TRBD1 (6 bases). Trimming took 6 bases from V and 0 from J, leaving 30 bases between them. This CDR3 has 21 amino acids. Germline-derived CDR1 and CDR2 are MNHGY and SVAAGI. As DNA, the CDR3 is TGTGCCAGCAGGCGGGAAACACAGGGCCAAGGATCTACCAATAGCAATCAGCCCCAGCATTTT. This gives the protein CASRRETQGQGSTNSNQPQHF.

As concerns this clonotype: A much larger clone lies one base from this, so it may be a read error. V gene TRBV7-6 combines with J gene TRBJ2-3, with 10 bases identical to TRBD1. CDR3 size: 15 residues. Looked up from germline, CDR1 is SGHVS and CDR2 is FNYEAQ. The CDR3 loop is CATSLRDRGTETQYF. CDR3 in DNA: TGTGCCACTAGCCTCCGGGACAGGGGAACAGAAACGCAGTATTTT.

J is TRBJ1-1 and V is TRBV29-1; D is possibly TRBD1 (6 bases). Germline CDR1 SQVTM, CDR2 ANQGSEA. Deletions cut 4 bases from V and 0 bases from J, with 12 bases between. The CDR3 sequence is 14 residues long. As DNA, the CDR3 is TGCAGCGTTGTCGGACAGTTAATGAACACTGAAGCTTTCTTT. It translates to CSVVGQLMNTEAFF.

On this clonotype: A much larger clone differs from this one at a single base, so this may be a read error. The rearrangement links TRBV7-2 to TRBJ2-2; D call uncertain. Germline V gives CDR1 SGHTA, CDR2 FQGNSA. Trimming cost V 2 bases and J 4 bases, with 14 bases left between them. CDR3 length: 16 amino acids. The chain's CDR3 is CASSLSIPTTTGELFF. Here the CDR3 DNA reads TGTGCCAGCAGCTTATCCATTCCCACAACCACCGGGGAGCTGTTTTTT.